This passage covers 3 T cell receptor beta chains from one sample sequenced in a study of blood T cell repertoires in COVID-19. The method was immunoSEQ multiplex PCR; TCRdb's version includes in-frame clones alone and lacks a portion of them. This repertoire shows about 260,000 clones, about 84% found once; its top ten account for approximately 2.1%. Sequencing was done on a sample of PBMCs or T cells enriched from blood (not recorded which). These receptors were obtained from a woman between 45 and 65 years old who had recovered from COVID-19.

The chain couples TRBV10-1 to TRBJ2-3; the D is unclear. CDR3 length: 13 amino acids. Germline CDR1 and CDR2: WNHNN and SYGVQD (reference sequence). V was cut by 2 bases and J by 0 bases, with 3 bases left in between. The CDR3 is CASSETSTDTQYF. The CDR3 coding sequence is TGCGCCAGCAGTGAGACAAGCACAGATACGCAGTATTTT.

This chain joins TRBV7-3 and TRBJ2-1; 10 nucleotides line up with TRBD2. CDR1 is SGHTA and CDR2 is FQGTGA in the germline V gene. CDR3 length: 14 residues. Losses at the gene ends were 9 bases for V and 4 bases for J; bases not matched to a gene: 6. In DNA form, the CDR3 reads TGTGCCAGTGGTCTAGCGGGGGAGTACAATGAGCAGTTCTTC. Its translation: CASGLAGEYNEQFF.

The gene calls are TRBV29-1 and TRBJ2-1; 8 nucleotides line up with TRBD1. Germline assignment: CDR1 SQVTM and CDR2 ANQGSEA. The CDR3 sequence is 13 residues long. The trim removed 7 bases at V and 9 bases at J, leaving 11 bases unmatched. The CDR3 sequence is CSAGQGVSTEQFF. CDR3 bases: TGCAGCGCCGGACAGGGTGTTAGCACTGAGCAGTTCTTC.